The 20 T cell receptor beta chains listed next were all sequenced from one sample in a study of cytomegalovirus exposure and HLA in healthy donors. The PCR ran on 60 Vbeta and 13 Jbeta primers. Profiled with immunoSEQ multiplex PCR; TCRdb holds only in-frame clones, not every one. The sample holds 150,000 to 200,000 clones, approximately 81% seen once. Source material: PBMCs. The receptors here all came from a boy younger than 18 in good health and CMV-seronegative.

This clone showed up just a few times. This sequence joins TRBV30 and TRBJ1-2; D is unclear. This CDR3 has 14 amino acids. V lost 4 bases and J 0 bases, leaving 12 bases between the germline ends. Germline V gene lookup returns CDR1 GTSNPN and CDR2 SVGIG (reference sequence). The CDR3 loop is CAWTAGSSNYGYTF. CDR3 nucleotide sequence: TGTGCCTGGACCGCCGGGAGTTCTAACTATGGCTACACCTTC.

V and J are TRBV30 and TRBJ1-2; no clear D gene. From germline, CDR1 is GTSNPN and CDR2 SVGIG (reference sequence). CDR3 length: 14 amino acids. V shed 0 bases and J shed 0 bases, with 8 bases lying between them. CDR3 region: CAWSVRRANYGYTF. In DNA form, the CDR3 reads TGTGCCTGGAGTGTACGCCGGGCTAACTATGGCTACACCTTC.

The chain has TRBV5-1 and TRBJ2-2; 7 bases align to TRBD1. This CDR3 is built from 17 residues. V gave up 0 bases and J gave up 5 bases; unmatched junction bases: 10. CDR1 is SGHRS and CDR2 is YFSETQ in the germline V gene. The chain's CDR3 is CASSLEGQVIPTGELFF. The CDR3 region has the DNA TGCGCCAGCAGCTTGGAAGGACAGGTGATTCCTACCGGGGAGCTGTTTTTT.

The gene calls are TRBV28 and TRBJ2-7; a possible D gene is TRBD2 (6 bases). Germline loops: CDR1 MDHEN, CDR2 SYDVKM. CDR3 length: 15 residues. Trimming cost V 3 bases and J 2 bases, with 14 bases left between them. The CDR3: CASSFRTGVAYEQYF. In DNA form, the CDR3 reads TGTGCCAGCAGTTTTCGGACGGGGGTAGCCTACGAGCAGTACTTC. The entire variable domain, with the rest obtained from reference TRBV28 and TRBJ2-7, is as follows: DVKVTQSSRYLVKRTGEKVFLECVQDMDHENMFWYRQDPGLGLRLIYFSYDVKMKEKGDIPEGYSVSREKKERFSLILESASTNQTSMYLCASSFRTGVAYEQYFGPGTRLTVT.

V is TRBV29-1 and J is TRBJ2-7, with TRBD1 as a possible D gene (6 bases). This CDR3 is 13 amino acids long. V lost 7 bases and J lost 2, with 15 bases in between. CDR1 is SQVTM, CDR2 ANQGSEA, per germline. The DNA for the CDR3 is TGCAGCGCCGGGACATCGAACGCCTACGAGCAGTACTTC. This encodes CSAGTSNAYEQYF.

The chain uses TRBV19 and TRBJ2-1; 8 nucleotides match TRBD1. Trimming cost V 3 bases and J 6 bases; bases outside gene matches: 4. The length of the CDR3 is 14 residues. Looked up from germline, CDR1 is LNHDA and CDR2 is SQIVND (reference sequence). CDR3 nucleotides: TGTGCCAGTAGTATCAGGGGGCGCCCCAATGAGCAGTTCTTC. It yields the protein CASSIRGRPNEQFF.

The chain uses TRBV11-3 and TRBJ2-3; D is unclear. V lost 5 bases to trimming and J lost 3 bases, with 9 bases between them. CDR1 SGHNT and CDR2 YENEEA come from the germline V gene. The CDR3 spans 13 residues. The CDR3 DNA reads TGTGCCAGCAGCCGAGTAATAACAGATACGCAGTATTTT. It translates to CASSRVITDTQYF.

The rearrangement uses TRBV5-1 and TRBJ2-7; a weak D match, TRBD1 (5 bases). The V end lost 4 bases, the J end lost 8 bases, and 25 bases lay between the germline ends. Germline V lookup: CDR1 SGHRS, CDR2 YFSETQ. There are 16 residues in the CDR3. CDR3 nucleotides: TGCGCCAGCAGCGCCTACAGGCACGGACAAAGAAAAAAGCAGTACTTC. This encodes CASSAYRHGQRKKQYF.

The genes are TRBV7-8 and TRBJ2-7, with D perhaps TRBD1 (6 bases). The CDR3 totals 14 residues. From germline, CDR1 is SGHVS and CDR2 FQNEAQ. V lost 7 bases to trimming and J lost 3 bases, with 16 bases between them. The CDR3 region has the DNA TGTGCCAGCACCCTTAGGGGGATCCTCTACGAGCAGTACTTC. Translating it yields CASTLRGILYEQYF.

This clone turned up a few times. V is TRBV5-1 and J is TRBJ2-7, with TRBD2 identical over 8 bases. The V gene end was trimmed by 1 base and the J gene end by 2 bases; junction bases not matched to a gene: 5. The CDR3 is made up of 15 amino acids. Per the germline V gene, CDR1 is SGHRS and CDR2 is YFSETQ. The CDR3 DNA is TGCGCCAGCAGCTTGTTTAGCGGGGCTACCTACGAGCAGTACTTC. As protein: CASSLFSGATYEQYF. The complete variable domain, with remaining parts taken from reference TRBV5-1 and TRBJ2-7, reads KAGVTQTPRYLIKTRGQQVTLSCSPISGHRSVSWYQQTPGQGLQFLFEYFSETQRNKGNFPGRFSGRQFSNSRSEMNVSTLELGDSALYLCASSLFSGATYEQYFGPGTRLTVT.

This chain links TRBV7-3 with TRBJ2-5, with D possibly being TRBD2 (6 bases). V dropped 5 bases and J dropped 2 bases, with 15 bases sitting between them. Germline CDR1 and CDR2: SGHTA and FQGTGA. The CDR3 loop spans 15 amino acids. The CDR3 nucleotides read TGTGCCAGCAGCCCCCTTGGAGGGTCACAAGAGACCCAGTACTTC. Translation gives CASSPLGGSQETQYF. The variable domain in full, completed from reference TRBV7-3 and TRBJ2-5, reads GAGVSQTPSNKVTEKGKYVELRCDPISGHTALYWYRQSLGQGPEFLIYFQGTGAADDSGLPNDRFFAVRPEGSVSTLKIQRTERGDSAVYLCASSPLGGSQETQYFGPGTRLLVL.

The chain links TRBV30 to TRBJ1-3; no reliable D call. Germline loops: CDR1 GTSNPN, CDR2 SVGIG (reference sequence). V was clipped by 0 bases and J by 0 bases, with 6 bases between them. CDR3 length: 14 residues. CDR3 bases: TGTGCCTGGAGTGTACGGAGCTCTGGAAACACCATATATTTT. Residues: CAWSVRSSGNTIYF.

This clone was observed once. V and J are TRBV11-2 and TRBJ2-7; a possible D gene is TRBD2 (5 bases). V lost 6 bases, J lost 3 bases, and 12 bases lay in between. Germline assignment: CDR1 SGHAT and CDR2 FQNNGV. CDR3 length: 13 residues. CDR3 sequence (DNA): TGTGCCAGCAGACCGGGAAAGAACTACGAGCAGTACTTC. Protein sequence: CASRPGKNYEQYF.

The gene calls are TRBV27 and TRBJ2-1; 9 nucleotides align to TRBD1. V shed 6 bases, J shed 5 bases, and the junction held 11 bases outside the gene matches. The CDR3 has 16 amino acids. From germline, CDR1 is MNHEY and CDR2 SMNVEV (reference sequence). The CDR3 DNA sequence: TGTGCCAGCAGGCCTCACCCGGGACAGGGCCACAATGAGCAGTTCTTC. Its protein product is CASRPHPGQGHNEQFF.

The chain joins TRBV4-1 to TRBJ2-1; TRBD2 is a possible D gene (6 bases). V lost 1 base, J lost 7 bases, and 14 bases lay in between. CDR1 and CDR2 (germline): MGHRA, YSYEKL. The length of the CDR3 is 15 residues. The chain's CDR3 is CASSQVLAKTNEQFF. The CDR3 region has the DNA TGCGCCAGCAGCCAAGTCCTAGCGAAGACTAATGAGCAGTTCTTC.

The chain links TRBV12-5 to TRBJ2-7; TRBD1 aligns across 9 bases. CDR1 is LGHNT and CDR2 is FRNRAP in the germline V gene. V was pared by 10 bases and J by 2 bases, with 6 bases of the junction left unmatched. This CDR3 comprises 13 residues. The CDR3 loop is CAIADRGAYEQYF. In DNA form, the CDR3 reads TGTGCTATTGCTGACAGGGGGGCCTACGAGCAGTACTTC.

The V call is TRBV7-9, the J call TRBJ1-5, with no clear D. Trimming pared 1 base from V and 3 bases from J, leaving 4 bases between. The CDR3 sequence is 13 residues long. Germline-derived CDR1 and CDR2 are SEHNR and FQNEAQ (reference sequence). Here the CDR3 DNA reads TGTGCCAGCAGCTTAGGACACAATCAGCCCCAGCATTTT. Amino acid sequence: CASSLGHNQPQHF.

The chain links TRBV15 to TRBJ1-2; 10 nucleotides line up with TRBD1. The CDR3 contains 16 residues. CDR1 is LNHNV and CDR2 is YYDKDF in the germline V gene (reference sequence). With V trimmed by 0 bases and J by 3 bases, 4 bases remained unmatched. The CDR3 DNA follows: TGTGCCACCAGCAGAGAAGGGGACAGGGGCGACTATGGCTACACCTTC. Translation gives CATSREGDRGDYGYTF.

The genes are TRBV6-1 and TRBJ1-5; D is unresolved. V lost 4 bases to trimming and J lost 2 bases, with 9 bases between them. CDR3 length: 14 amino acids. Germline V gene data show CDR1 as MNHNS and CDR2 as SASEGT. The CDR3 sequence: CASSAMSGNQPQHF. The CDR3 nucleotides are TGTGCCAGCAGTGCGATGTCGGGCAATCAGCCCCAGCATTTT.

This rearrangement joins TRBV5-6 to TRBJ2-1, with 14 bases fitting TRBD2. Trimming at V came to 5 bases and at J to 4 bases, leaving 5 bases not matched to a gene. Per the germline V gene, CDR1 is SGHDT and CDR2 is YYEEEE. This CDR3 contains 16 residues. The CDR3 DNA reads as TGTGCCAGCAGGCATGGACTAGCGGGGGGATACAATGAGCAGTTCTTC. It specifies CASRHGLAGGYNEQFF.